This T cell receptor (beta chain) was documented in a study of brain T cells in children with intractable seizures. General observations from the study: Absence of clones before surgery may stem from lower sequencing depth.

The CDR3 loop spans 11 amino acids. Concerning this clone: Its antigen remains unknown.

Time point meaning: blood from clinic visit 5 months post-surgery; TSC patient then seizure free. Data came from immunoSEQ multiplex PCR; TCRdb stores just in-frame clones and leaves some out. The data show hundreds of thousands of clones, over 85% seen once. This clonotype originated in a boy under two years old with tuberous sclerosis and intractable seizures. The chain has TRBV21-1 and TRBJ2-1; the table calls TRBD2, which could not be checked here. TRBV21-1 is designated a pseudogene. Sequencing was performed on peripheral blood, taken roughly 5 months after surgery. DNA for the CDR3: TGTGCCACCTATCGGGGGATTGAGCAGTTCTTC. Amino acids: CATYRGIEQFF.